This entry features one T cell receptor (beta chain) sequence. PCR involved 60 Vbeta and 13 Jbeta primers. Data came from immunoSEQ multiplex PCR; TCRdb stores just in-frame clones and leaves some out. The data contain about 40,000 clones, 68% of them singletons. These data come from a study of cytomegalovirus exposure and HLA in healthy donors. This CDR3 spans 12 amino acids. Trimming shortened V by 7 bases and J by 4 bases, and 9 bases separated the two germline ends. Looked up from germline, CDR1 is SEHNR and CDR2 is FQNEAQ (reference sequence). This TCR was sampled from a man aged 35 to 55 in good health and CMV-seronegative. The rearrangement uses TRBV7-9 and TRBJ2-3, with no clear D. The sample taken for sequencing was PBMCs. Here the CDR3 reads CASNTIADTQYF. The CDR3 DNA follows: TGTGCCAGCAACACCATCGCAGATACGCAGTATTTT.